This entry describes one T cell receptor (beta chain). These data belong to a study of cytomegalovirus exposure and HLA in healthy donors. Overall study: The Caucasian-associated ancestry cluster contained 65% to 85% of the approximately 410 genotyped donors.

J lost 6 bases, V lost 3 bases, and 8 bases had no gene match. The length of the CDR3 is 16 residues. From germline, CDR1 is SGHVS and CDR2 FNYEAQ. Vbeta (60) and Jbeta (13) primers were used in the PCR. Assay used: immunoSEQ multiplex PCR; TCRdb lists only in-frame clones, some missing. The data contain about 160,000 clones, 82% of them seen just once; the ten biggest clones take up approximately 1.6%. The chain couples TRBV7-6 to TRBJ1-4; 9 nucleotides match TRBD1. The receptor's source is a girl between 10 and 17 years old in good health and CMV-seropositive. The sequenced material came from PBMCs. The CDR3 protein is CASSLAPGQGHEKLFF. CDR3 bases: TGTGCCAGCAGCTTGGCCCCGGGACAGGGTCATGAAAAACTGTTTTTT.